This TCR beta chain is from a study of OX40 agonist ivuxolimab in advanced cancers. For the study at large: Ivuxolimab is an agonistic anti-OX40 (CD134) antibody, and patients were treated with it. The diagnoses of dose-escalation patients were hepatocellular carcinoma, melanoma, renal cell or head and neck cancer. Partial responses were achieved by three patients, one with hepatocellular carcinoma and two with cutaneous melanoma.

CDR1 is SQVTM and CDR2 is ANQGSEA in the germline V gene. This CDR3 region has 11 residues. Trimming removed 6 bases from V and 10 bases from J, with 15 bases in between. TCRdb's copy holds only in-frame clones and misses some; the assay was immunoSEQ multiplex PCR. This sample has tens of thousands of clones; nearly 90% occur once, and the top ten carry approximately 0.33%. A remark on this clone: Its target is unknown.

Findings and caveats of the study: Partial responders receiving 0.1-3.0 mg/kg showed among the lowest clonal expansion.

This TCR was sampled from an adult with an advanced solid tumor such as melanoma, head and neck, liver or kidney cancer. The chain uses TRBV29-1 and TRBJ1-1; D gene unclear. This specimen consisted of CD4+ or CD8+ T cells sorted from blood, obtained in a trial of the OX40 agonist ivuxolimab. CDR3 bases: TGCAGCGTGTGGGCAAAAGGTACAGCTTTCTTT. Translated, it gives CSVWAKGTAFF. The full variable domain, with the rest looked up from reference TRBV29-1 and TRBJ1-1, is SAVISQKPSRDICQRGTSLTIQCQVDSQVTMMFWYRQQPGQSLTLIATANQGSEATYESGFVIDKFPISRPNLTFSTLTVSNMSPEDSSIYLCSVWAKGTAFFGQGTRLTVV.